This note documents a single T cell receptor (beta chain) sequence. The data derive from a study of blood T cell repertoires in COVID-19. V shed 7 bases and J shed 2 bases, with 9 bases lying between them. Per the germline V gene, CDR1 is MDHEN and CDR2 is SYDVKM. The CDR3 sequence is 13 residues long. TCRdb keeps only in-frame clones here, not all; method: immunoSEQ multiplex PCR. The sample consists of more than 200,000 clones, roughly 84% of them appearing once. The rearrangement joins TRBV28 to TRBJ1-3; D not resolved. This TCR was sampled from a woman older than 75 with COVID-19, enrolled during active disease. Sequenced input: peripheral blood. The CDR3 region has the DNA TGTGCCAGCATTACAACTACTGGAAACACCATATATTTT. It is translated as CASITTTGNTIYF.